This T cell receptor (beta chain) stems from a study of cytomegalovirus exposure and HLA in healthy donors. Study-wide results and caveats: A classifier reportedly called cytomegalovirus status with high sensitivity and specificity. Beyond CMV serostatus, there was no information to go on about immune exposure. A missense DCLRE1C variant was associated with V- and J-gene trimming of TCR beta chains in a later analysis, and an independent cohort replicated the association.

13 Jbeta primers and 60 Vbeta primers were used for the PCR. The data were produced by immunoSEQ multiplex PCR, yet TCRdb's version contains in-frame clones alone and is incomplete. The repertoire holds around 150,000 clones, with around 80% as singletons. With respect to this clone: No antigen is known for it.

The CDR3 has 19 residues. Looked up from germline, CDR1 is LGHNA and CDR2 is YNFKEQ. V was cut by 0 bases and J by 1 base, with 21 bases left in between. The TCR comes from a man aged 45-60 years in good health and CMV-seropositive. V is TRBV4-2 and J is TRBJ1-1, with D hard to call. The sample consisted of PBMCs. The CDR3 DNA reads as TGTGCCAGCAGCCAAGACCCTGCATGGGGAGAAAATGGGAACACTGAAGCTTTCTTT. Its translation is CASSQDPAWGENGNTEAFF.